These 6 T cell receptor beta chains were all obtained from the same sample, sequenced in a study of shared clonotypes between healthy human individuals. TCRdb keeps only in-frame clones here, not all; method: immunoSEQ multiplex PCR. This sample yields 1 million to 1.3 million clones, of which roughly 74% are seen a single time; 0.55% to 0.7% belongs to the top ten. Input material: memory CD4+ T cells from PBMCs. Subset noted: CD45RA-negative fraction. The origin of the receptors is a man aged 18 to 30 in good health. Some clones in this sample may be carry-over from other donors' samples.

This chain uses TRBV7-3 with TRBJ2-1; TRBD2 might be the D (6 bases). V lost 5 bases to trimming and J lost 10 bases, with 18 bases between them. CDR1 is SGHTA, CDR2 FQGTGA, per germline. This CDR3 is built from 14 residues. CDR3 protein: CASSQGLSNGEQFF. The CDR3 nucleotides read TGTGCCAGCAGCCAGGGACTTTCAAATGGGGAGCAGTTCTTC. Drawing the rest from reference TRBV7-3 and TRBJ2-1, the complete variable domain is GAGVSQTPSNKVTEKGKYVELRCDPISGHTALYWYRQSLGQGPEFLIYFQGTGAADDSGLPNDRFFAVRPEGSVSTLKIQRTERGDSAVYLCASSQGLSNGEQFFGPGTRLTVL.

For this clone: Possible read error: a much larger clone is one base away. This specimen includes other DNA sequences encoding the same CDR3. V usage is TRBV5-5 and J usage is TRBJ2-2, with D perhaps assigned TRBD1 or TRBD2 (5 bases each). The CDR3 contains 14 residues. Germline CDR1 and CDR2: SGHKS and YYEKEE (reference sequence). Trimming removed 4 bases from V and 2 bases from J, with 9 bases in between. In DNA, the CDR3 is TGTGCCAGCAGCCTGGGACCCAACACCGGGGAGCTGTTTTTT. Translated: CASSLGPNTGELFF.

The chain combines TRBV28 with TRBJ1-1, with a weak D call TRBD1 (5 bases). From germline, CDR1 is MDHEN and CDR2 SYDVKM. The CDR3 covers 15 residues. With 2 bases removed from V and 2 bases from J, the gap between germline ends came to 12 bases. The CDR3 nucleotides read TGTGCCAGCAGTTTAAATGGGGCCCTAAACACTGAAGCTTTCTTT. This gives the protein CASSLNGALNTEAFF. The variable domain in full, completed from reference TRBV28 and TRBJ1-1, reads DVKVTQSSRYLVKRTGEKVFLECVQDMDHENMFWYRQDPGLGLRLIYFSYDVKMKEKGDIPEGYSVSREKKERFSLILESASTNQTSMYLCASSLNGALNTEAFFGQGTRLTVV.

The V and J genes are TRBV7-2 and TRBJ1-2; D gene uncertain. Trimming removed 5 bases from V and 6 bases from J, with 19 bases in between. Germline CDR1 and CDR2: SGHTA and FQGNSA. CDR3 size: 15 residues. CDR3 amino acids: CASSPRRESGNGYTF. In DNA form, the CDR3 reads TGTGCCAGCAGCCCACGTCGGGAAAGTGGAAATGGCTACACCTTC.

The rearrangement joins TRBV5-1 to TRBJ2-7; maybe TRBD1 (5 bases). CDR3 length equals 14 residues. V was cut by 4 bases and J by 6 bases, with 17 bases left in between. Germline CDR1 and CDR2: SGHRS and YFSETQ. The DNA of the CDR3 is TGCGCCAGCAGCATTGGGGCGGTGTCGGGCGAGCAGTACTTC. Protein sequence: CASSIGAVSGEQYF.

The V call is TRBV28, the J call TRBJ1-1; TRBD1 might be the D (5 bases). CDR3 length: 15 residues. From germline, CDR1 is MDHEN and CDR2 SYDVKM. V was pared by 3 bases and J by 0 bases, with 11 bases between. CDR3 DNA sequence: TGTGCCAGCAGTTTGATTCCAGGGCTGAACACTGAAGCTTTCTTT. Amino acids: CASSLIPGLNTEAFF.